One sample yielded the 25 T cell receptor beta chains listed below, sequenced in a study of CD8 T cells in Susac syndrome. When the RNA was reverse transcribed, random hexamers were used with an input of 0.5 to 1 ug. TCRdb reanalysed the immunoSEQ multiplex PCR reads using MiXCR and keeps one entry per CDR3 protein. The sample lists about 81,000 distinct CDR3 sequences, approximately 95% occurring once. Sequenced: CD8+ T cells from PBMCs. All receptors derive from a human donor with Susac syndrome.

This chain uses TRBV6-2 or TRBV6-3 with TRBJ2-1; D is ambiguous. The CDR3 is made up of 12 amino acids. From germline, CDR1 is MNHEY and CDR2 SVGEGT. The V end lost 5 bases, the J end lost 6 bases, and 8 bases lay between the germline ends. CDR3 amino acids: CASSRTINEQFF. DNA of the CDR3: TGTGCCAGCAGTCGAACGATCAATGAGCAGTTCTTC.

The V gene is TRBV20-1, the J gene TRBJ2-5; 9 bases match TRBD2. Looked up from germline, CDR1 is DFQATT and CDR2 is SNEGSKA (reference sequence). The CDR3 is 16 residues long. The V gene end was trimmed by 6 bases and the J gene end by 1 base; junction bases not matched to a gene: 12. Here the CDR3 DNA reads TGCAGTGCCCTACGGAAAGCGGGAGGATCCCAAGAGACCCAGTACTTC. This sequence encodes CSALRKAGGSQETQYF.

The chain carries TRBV12-3 or TRBV12-4 and TRBJ2-3, with D unresolved. Trimming pared 5 bases from V and 2 bases from J, leaving 8 bases between. This CDR3 has 13 amino acids. The CDR3 is CASSDAITDTQYF. CDR3 in DNA: TGTGCCAGCAGTGACGCTATCACAGATACGCAGTATTTT.

The V call is TRBV5-5, the J call TRBJ2-7; D tentatively fits TRBD1 or TRBD2 (6 bases each). Trimming shortened V by 0 bases and J by 6 bases, and 16 bases separated the two germline ends. The CDR3 is 15 residues long. Germline V gene data show CDR1 as SGHKS and CDR2 as YYEKEE (reference sequence). The CDR3 nucleotides read TGTGCCAGCAGCTTGGTCGGGGGCAGCGCGGGCGAGCAGTACTTC. It is translated as CASSLVGGSAGEQYF.

J is TRBJ1-5 and V is TRBV12-3 or TRBV12-4; D uncertain. This CDR3 is built from 13 residues. V lost 6 bases to trimming and J lost 1 base, with 7 bases between them. The CDR3 loop is CASRQSSNQPQHF. The CDR3 region has the DNA TGTGCCAGCAGACAATCCAGCAATCAGCCCCAGCATTTT.

The V gene is TRBV9, the J gene TRBJ2-1; D is undetermined. The V and J ends lost 0 bases and 5 bases respectively, with 9 bases between them. Germline V gene sequence: CDR1 SGDLS, CDR2 YYNGEE. The length of the CDR3 is 14 residues. CDR3 sequence: CASSVVSRNNEQFF. The CDR3 DNA reads TGTGCCAGCAGCGTAGTTAGTAGAAACAATGAGCAGTTCTTC.

The chain links TRBV5-4 to TRBJ1-1; D call uncertain. Trimming took 1 base from V and 2 from J, leaving 3 bases between them. Germline CDR1 SGHNT, CDR2 YYREEE (reference sequence). This CDR3 has 12 residues. The CDR3 loop reads CASSLSNTEAFF. CDR3 coding DNA: TGTGCCAGCAGCTTGTCAAACACTGAAGCTTTCTTT.

This rearrangement joins TRBV6-6 to TRBJ2-6; no clear D. Deletions cut 4 bases from V and 0 bases from J, with 10 bases between. CDR3 length: 16 amino acids. The germline gives CDR1 MNHNY, CDR2 SVGAGI (reference sequence). The CDR3 sequence is CASSFGQISGANVLTF. The CDR3 nucleotides read TGTGCCAGCAGTTTTGGGCAGATCTCTGGGGCCAACGTCCTGACTTTC.

The chain is built from TRBV20-1 and TRBJ2-7; 10 bases match TRBD2. CDR1 is DFQATT, CDR2 SNEGSKA, per germline (reference sequence). V lost 0 bases, J lost 2 bases, and 13 bases stayed unmatched. This CDR3 region has 18 residues. CDR3 in DNA: TGCAGTGCTAGAGATGGGGCCTCTAGCGGGAGAACCCCCTACGAGCAGTACTTC. This sequence encodes CSARDGASSGRTPYEQYF.

This chain joins TRBV3-1 and TRBJ2-5; no firm D call. The CDR3 sequence is 19 residues long. The V end lost 4 bases, the J end lost 4 bases, and 28 bases lay between the germline ends. Looked up from germline, CDR1 is LGHDT and CDR2 is YNNKEL (reference sequence). The CDR3 bases are TGTGCCAGCAGCCTAACAACACCAACAACTGGACCCGATCGAGAGACCCAGTACTTC. Translation: CASSLTTPTTGPDRETQYF.

This clonotype occurred once. The V and J genes are TRBV7-9 and TRBJ1-5; weak D call: TRBD1 (6 bases). V was trimmed by 6 bases and J by 5 bases, leaving 17 bases between them. Germline assignment: CDR1 SEHNR and CDR2 FQNEAQ (reference sequence). The length of the CDR3 is 15 residues. The CDR3 spells CASRQGGGVDQPQHF. CDR3 DNA sequence: TGTGCCAGCAGACAAGGGGGTGGGGTTGATCAGCCCCAGCATTTT.

The V call is TRBV25-1, the J call TRBJ2-1; D unclear. The CDR3 extends over 13 amino acids. CDR1 and CDR2 (germline): MGHDK, SYGVNS. Trimming left V 6 bases short and J 0 bases short, with 6 bases between. CDR3 DNA sequence: TGTGCCAGCAGACTAAGCTCCTACAATGAGCAGTTCTTC. Translation gives CASRLSSYNEQFF.

This clonotype was observed once. The rearrangement links TRBV7-9 to TRBJ1-2; 10 nucleotides agree with TRBD1. This CDR3 has 18 residues. Germline V gene data show CDR1 as SEHNR and CDR2 as FQNEAQ (reference sequence). V lost 1 base, J lost 1 base, and 9 bases stayed unmatched. As DNA, the CDR3 is TGTGCCAGCAGCTTAGTTGGCGGGACAGGGGCCGTTAACTATGGCTACACCTTC. This translates into CASSLVGGTGAVNYGYTF.

The chain links TRBV13 to TRBJ2-7, with 9 bases that match TRBD1. The germline CDR1 and CDR2 sequences are PRHDT and FYEKMQ (reference sequence). The V segment lost 5 bases and the J segment 5 bases; nucleotides outside the gene matches: 10. There are 15 residues in the CDR3. Here the CDR3 DNA reads TGTGCCAGCAGCCCGACGTCCCGGGACAGGGACGAGCAGTACTTC. It encodes CASSPTSRDRDEQYF.

The chain combines TRBV4-1 with TRBJ1-1, with D unresolved. The ends were cut back, 0 bases at V and 4 bases at J, with 12 bases in the middle. This CDR3 region has 15 residues. Germline V lookup: CDR1 MGHRA, CDR2 YSYEKL. CDR3 sequence (DNA): TGCGCCAGCAGCCAAGATTTCGGCTCGGTCACTGAAGCTTTCTTT. The encoded protein is CASSQDFGSVTEAFF.

This chain links TRBV15 with TRBJ2-7; 10 bases align to TRBD2. The V gene's germline CDR1 is LNHNV and CDR2 YYDKDF (reference sequence). The J segment lost 3 bases and the V segment lost 4 bases, leaving 3 bases of the junction unmatched. The CDR3 has 14 amino acids. The CDR3 coding sequence is TGTGCCACCAGCATCCTAGCGGGAGTCTACGAGCAGTACTTC. Translating it yields CATSILAGVYEQYF.

In this sample, this clonotype turned up once. V and J are TRBV24-1 and TRBJ2-3; possibly TRBD2 for D (6 bases). Looked up from germline, CDR1 is KGHDR and CDR2 is SFDVKD. V lost 10 bases to trimming and J lost 0 bases, with 16 bases between them. There are 15 residues in the CDR3. CDR3 loop: CATGGAQGSTDTQYF. The CDR3 DNA reads as TGTGCCACAGGAGGGGCCCAGGGTAGCACAGATACGCAGTATTTT.

The CDR3 nucleotides read TGCAGTGCTAGAGCCCCGCCTGTAGTTTCCTACGAGCAGTACTTC. Translated, it gives CSARAPPVVSYEQYF. V is TRBV20-1 and J is TRBJ2-7, with no clear D. The CDR3 length is 15 residues. Germline V gene data show CDR1 as DFQATT and CDR2 as SNEGSKA (reference sequence). Trimming removed 1 base from V and 1 base from J, with 14 bases in between.

The sample holds a few counts of this clonotype. The rearrangement uses TRBV24-1 and TRBJ2-1; D remains unclear. The CDR3 loop spans 15 amino acids. Germline V CDR1 and CDR2: KGHDR, SFDVKD. V lost 3 bases and J lost 2, with 10 bases in between. Written as DNA, the CDR3 is TGTGCCACCAGTGATCCCCGGAGTGCCTACAATGAGCAGTTCTTC. This translates into CATSDPRSAYNEQFF.

The chain recombines TRBV20-1 with TRBJ2-7; 7 bases fit TRBD2. CDR3 length: 15 residues. The V and J ends lost 5 bases and 4 bases, in that order; junction bases with no gene match: 14. From germline, CDR1 is DFQATT and CDR2 SNEGSKA (reference sequence). CDR3 in DNA: TGCAGTGCTCCACCCTTAGGTGGGGGGGAATACGAGCAGTACTTC. It is translated as CSAPPLGGGEYEQYF.

The rearrangement joins TRBV6-2 or TRBV6-3 to TRBJ2-1; D possibly corresponds to TRBD2 (5 bases). V lost 7 bases to trimming and J lost 4 bases, with 11 bases between them. CDR3 length: 13 residues. Germline loops: CDR1 MNHEY, CDR2 SVGEGT. CDR3 DNA: TGTGCCAGCAATCTAGCCCAGTACAATGAGCAGTTCTTC. Translated, it gives CASNLAQYNEQFF.

This chain joins TRBV6-5 and TRBJ2-7, with TRBD1 as a possible D gene (7 bases). Germline-derived CDR1 and CDR2 are MNHEY and SVGAGI. The CDR3 runs to 17 residues. The V gene lost 2 bases and the J gene lost 2 bases, with 19 bases spanning the gap. CDR3 sequence: CASSYEGGGSETYEQYF. The CDR3 nucleotides are TGTGCCAGCAGTTACGAAGGAGGGGGCTCCGAGACCTACGAGCAGTACTTC.

The chain joins TRBV3-1 to TRBJ2-4; no firm D call. Between the trimmed V and J ends, which lost 5 bases and 7 bases, there was a span of 12 bases. The germline V gene has CDR1 LGHDT and CDR2 YNNKEL (reference sequence). This CDR3 is built from 13 residues. The CDR3 spells CASSVLRWNIQYF. In nucleotides, the CDR3 is TGTGCCAGCAGCGTCCTTAGGTGGAACATTCAGTACTTC.

The CDR3 sequence: CASSSTGALREDTEAFF. DNA of the CDR3: TGTGCCAGCAGCTCCACAGGGGCCCTACGGGAGGACACTGAAGCTTTCTTT. The chain recombines TRBV5-4 with TRBJ1-1, with TRBD1 identical over 7 bases. Germline CDR1 is SGHNT and CDR2 is YYREEE (reference sequence). V lost 3 bases and J lost 3; bases outside the gene matches: 14. CDR3 length: 17 residues.

The CDR3 region is CASRPRDVGYEQYF. DNA for the CDR3: TGTGCCAGCAGACCTCGGGACGTCGGCTACGAGCAGTACTTC. The chain has TRBV11-2 and TRBJ2-7, with D perhaps assigned TRBD1 or TRBD2 (5 bases each). The V gene lost 6 bases and the J gene lost 3 bases, with 15 bases spanning the gap. This CDR3 comprises 14 residues. The V gene's germline CDR1 is SGHAT and CDR2 FQNNGV.